This is a list of T cell receptor beta chains from one sample in a study of neurological immune-mediated disorders. TCRdb independently ran MiXCR on the 5' RACE reads; one entry per CDR3 protein. Among over 60,000 distinct CDR3 sequences, about 5.1% were seen once, and the ten largest hold about 2%. Sequencing used PBMCs. The receptors come from a woman in her seventies with multiple sclerosis. Both conserved end residues are trimmed from each CDR3. Clone size is given for some rows only: seen once, a few or many times, or a class if the clone is expanded.

clone_size: -; j_call: TRBJ2-7; v_call: TRBV18; cdr3_aa: ASSRTSGEKQY
clone_size: -; j_call: TRBJ2-1; v_call: TRBV7-8; cdr3_aa: ASSQSGNRNNEQF
clone_size: many; j_call: TRBJ1-6; v_call: TRBV5-6; cdr3_aa: ASTSGASGTYNSPLH
clone_size: many; j_call: TRBJ2-3; v_call: TRBV11-2; cdr3_aa: ASSFPAGWTDTQY
clone_size: -; j_call: TRBJ2-7; v_call: TRBV7-8; cdr3_aa: ASSLGHLGGRHEQY
clone_size: many; j_call: TRBJ2-2; v_call: TRBV4-1; cdr3_aa: ASSQDGSGQQLGAGELF
clone_size: many; j_call: TRBJ1-5; v_call: TRBV10-3; cdr3_aa: AISESENNQPQH
clone_size: many; j_call: TRBJ1-5; v_call: TRBV15; cdr3_aa: ATSRAGARSQPQH
clone_size: -; j_call: TRBJ1-2; v_call: TRBV5-1; cdr3_aa: ASSPNFPVGKWNYGYT
clone_size: many; j_call: TRBJ2-4; v_call: TRBV7-9; cdr3_aa: ASSPSLLSGRLKNIQY
clone_size: many; j_call: TRBJ1-1; v_call: TRBV25-1; cdr3_aa: ASSAPQAVATEAF
clone_size: many; j_call: TRBJ2-7; v_call: TRBV5-5; cdr3_aa: ASSFRDYLDEQY
clone_size: many; j_call: TRBJ2-7; v_call: TRBV9; cdr3_aa: ASSATTSYEQY
clone_size: many; j_call: TRBJ2-2; v_call: TRBV7-2; cdr3_aa: ASSSSGSSQAGELF
clone_size: -; j_call: TRBJ2-5; v_call: TRBV6-5; cdr3_aa: ASVCGPQETQY
clone_size: many; j_call: TRBJ2-1; v_call: TRBV7-8; cdr3_aa: ASSLDWNEQF
clone_size: many; j_call: TRBJ1-2; v_call: TRBV5-1; cdr3_aa: ASSAGDRENYGYT
clone_size: many; j_call: TRBJ1-4; v_call: TRBV5-1; cdr3_aa: ASSSNRVSNEKLF
clone_size: many; j_call: TRBJ2-5; v_call: TRBV20-1; cdr3_aa: SSRGQGGETQY
clone_size: -; j_call: TRBJ1-1; v_call: TRBV20-1; cdr3_aa: SARGDQGAEAF
clone_size: -; j_call: TRBJ1-3; v_call: TRBV12-3/TRBV12-4; cdr3_aa: ASSLIANTIY
clone_size: many; j_call: TRBJ1-2; v_call: TRBV4-1; cdr3_aa: ASSQDTGAFNYGYT
clone_size: many; j_call: TRBJ2-2; v_call: TRBV7-9; cdr3_aa: ASSASGRTGELF
clone_size: few; j_call: TRBJ2-2; v_call: TRBV12-3/TRBV12-4; cdr3_aa: ASSLGASGTGELF
clone_size: many; j_call: TRBJ2-7; v_call: TRBV5-1; cdr3_aa: ASSHGQGVGVEPFYEQY
clone_size: many; j_call: TRBJ2-4; v_call: TRBV20-1; cdr3_aa: SARDGLSGKNIQY
clone_size: -; j_call: TRBJ2-3; v_call: TRBV10-3; cdr3_aa: AISGGYSSTDTQY
clone_size: many; j_call: TRBJ2-3; v_call: TRBV7-9; cdr3_aa: ASSPTGTSGVTDTQY
clone_size: many; j_call: TRBJ2-7; v_call: TRBV12-3/TRBV12-4; cdr3_aa: ASSWGVTYEQY
clone_size: many; j_call: TRBJ1-1; v_call: TRBV7-8; cdr3_aa: ASSSNPWIRGNTEAF
clone_size: many; j_call: TRBJ2-1; v_call: TRBV29-1; cdr3_aa: SVERLAGWYEQF
clone_size: many; j_call: TRBJ2-2; v_call: TRBV7-2; cdr3_aa: ASSLGVTTRTGELF
clone_size: many; j_call: TRBJ2-1; v_call: TRBV5-1; cdr3_aa: ASSQRTSQESNEQF
clone_size: many; j_call: TRBJ1-1; v_call: TRBV5-6; cdr3_aa: ASSVGQTRKGF